Listed below are T cell receptor beta chains from one sample, sequenced in a study of lymphopenia after photon versus proton radiotherapy. This table comes from immunoSEQ multiplex PCR, and its TCRdb copy is limited to in-frame clones, with some not included. Of almost 30,000 clones in the sample, around nine tenths are singletons; the top ten hold roughly 44%. Sequenced material: peripheral blood, taken from a patient treated with proton-based radiotherapy. The receptors derive from a woman aged 55-75 years with cholangiocarcinoma. Some clones in this sample may be carry-over from other donors' samples. CDR3s include the opening cysteine and the closing phenylalanine or tryptophan. Each record gives: clone size, CDR3 length, V gene, D gene, J gene, CDR3 protein, CDR3 DNA. D genes are given only for firm matches. Rows give clone size only sometimes, using once, few, many, or a class for an expanded clone.

size: NA
length: 15
V: TRBV14
D: NA
J: TRBJ2-5
CDR3: CASSRFRGIQETQYF
DNA: TGTGCCAGCAGCCGGTTCCGGGGGATCCAAGAGACCCAGTACTTC

size: NA
length: 13
V: TRBV27
D: NA
J: TRBJ2-7
CDR3: CARGGQVGYEQYF
DNA: TGTGCCCGCGGGGGACAGGTCGGGTACGAGCAGTACTTC

size: NA
length: 13
V: TRBV18
D: NA
J: TRBJ2-7
CDR3: CASSEQGGIEQYF
DNA: TGTGCCAGTTCCGAGCAGGGAGGAATCGAGCAGTACTTC

size: NA
length: 15
V: TRBV5-1
D: NA
J: TRBJ1-1
CDR3: CASAPPDRRNTEAFF
DNA: TGCGCCAGCGCCCCTCCTGACAGAAGGAACACTGAAGCTTTCTTT

size: NA
length: 15
V: TRBV9
D: NA
J: TRBJ2-5
CDR3: CASSGSGPGRETQYF
DNA: TGTGCCAGCAGCGGATCGGGCCCGGGGCGGGAGACCCAGTACTTC

size: NA
length: 14
V: TRBV12-5
D: NA
J: TRBJ2-3
CDR3: CASGLGYSTDTQYF
DNA: TGTGCTAGTGGTTTGGGTTATTCCACAGATACGCAGTATTTT

size: NA
length: 15
V: TRBV7-9
D: TRBD1
J: TRBJ2-5
CDR3: CASSLTGQSLETQYF
DNA: TGTGCCAGCAGCTTGACAGGGCAATCCTTAGAGACCCAGTACTTC

size: NA
length: 13
V: TRBV7-2
D: NA
J: TRBJ1-5
CDR3: CASSLQQDQPQHF
DNA: TGTGCCAGCAGCTTACAACAGGATCAGCCCCAGCATTTT

size: NA
length: 17
V: TRBV4-1
D: TRBD2
J: TRBJ2-3
CDR3: CASSPIERGTSTDTQYF
DNA: TGCGCCAGCAGTCCTATCGAGCGGGGGACTAGCACAGATACGCAGTATTTT

size: NA
length: 14
V: TRBV6-1
D: TRBD1
J: TRBJ1-5
CDR3: CASGWQGVGTAQHF
DNA: TGTGCCAGCGGCTGGCAGGGGGTGGGTACGGCCCAGCATTTT

size: NA
length: 14
V: TRBV19
D: NA
J: TRBJ2-7
CDR3: CASNHSWRWYEQYF
DNA: TGTGCCAGTAATCATAGTTGGCGTTGGTACGAGCAGTACTTC

size: once
length: 16
V: TRBV18
D: TRBD2
J: TRBJ2-1
CDR3: CASSPTALAGYNEQFF
DNA: TGTGCCAGCTCACCAACGGCGTTAGCGGGTTACAATGAGCAGTTCTTC

size: NA
length: 16
V: TRBV5-5
D: NA
J: TRBJ1-3
CDR3: CASSLEGGNSGNTIYF
DNA: TGTGCCAGCAGCTTGGAGGGGGGTAACTCTGGAAACACCATATATTTT

size: NA
length: 14
V: TRBV15
D: NA
J: TRBJ1-5
CDR3: CATSVGSPNQPQHF
DNA: TGTGCCACCAGCGTAGGGTCCCCAAATCAGCCCCAGCATTTT

size: once
length: 15
V: TRBV6-6
D: NA
J: TRBJ2-7
CDR3: CASSYSSGHAYEQYF
DNA: TGTGCCAGCAGTTACTCTAGCGGTCACGCCTACGAGCAGTACTTC

size: NA
length: 14
V: TRBV5-1
D: TRBD1
J: TRBJ1-2
CDR3: CASSPGQGNYGYTF
DNA: TGCGCCAGCAGCCCGGGACAGGGTAACTATGGCTACACCTTC

size: NA
length: 16
V: TRBV5-5
D: NA
J: TRBJ1-3
CDR3: CASSTGSAASGNTIYF
DNA: TGTGCCAGCAGTACAGGGAGCGCTGCCTCTGGAAACACCATATATTTT

size: NA
length: 15
V: TRBV13
D: NA
J: TRBJ1-5
CDR3: CASSLMEQGGQPQHF
DNA: TGTGCCAGCAGCTTAATGGAGCAGGGAGGTCAGCCCCAGCATTTT